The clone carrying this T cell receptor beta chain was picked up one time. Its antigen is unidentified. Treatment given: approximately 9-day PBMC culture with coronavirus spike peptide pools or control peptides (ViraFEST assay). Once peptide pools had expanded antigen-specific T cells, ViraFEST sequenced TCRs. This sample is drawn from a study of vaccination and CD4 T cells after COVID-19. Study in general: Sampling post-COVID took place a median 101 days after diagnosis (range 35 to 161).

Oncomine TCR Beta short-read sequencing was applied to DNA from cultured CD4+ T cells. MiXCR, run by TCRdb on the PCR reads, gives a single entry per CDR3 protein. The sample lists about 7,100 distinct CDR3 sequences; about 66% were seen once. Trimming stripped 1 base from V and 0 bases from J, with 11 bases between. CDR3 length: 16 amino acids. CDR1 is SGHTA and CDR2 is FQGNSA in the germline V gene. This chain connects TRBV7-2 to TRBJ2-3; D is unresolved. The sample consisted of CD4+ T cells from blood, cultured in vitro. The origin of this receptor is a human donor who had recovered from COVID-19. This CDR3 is CASSLGPPGSTDTQYF. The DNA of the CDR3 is TGTGCCAGCAGCTTAGGACCCCCTGGGAGCACAGATACGCAGTATTTT. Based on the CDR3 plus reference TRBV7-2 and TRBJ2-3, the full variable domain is GAGVSQSPSNKVTEKGKDVELRCDPISGHTALYWYRQSLGQGLEFLIYFQGNSAPDKSGLPSDRFSAERTGGSVSTLTIQRTQQEDSAVYLCASSLGPPGSTDTQYFGPGTRLTVL.